The rows below give T cell receptor beta chains drawn from one sample of a study of T cell changes during pregnancy in multiple sclerosis. Measured with immunoSEQ multiplex PCR; TCRdb has only the in-frame clones, and not every one. This table has around 80,000 clones, roughly 94% appearing once. This material consisted of peripheral blood, taken in the second trimester of pregnancy. The receptors come from a female donor in good health, enrolled as a control in a pregnancy study. Each CDR3 is given with its conserved first and last residue.

V gene	J gene	CDR3 length	CDR3 protein
TRBV4-2	TRBJ2-1	16	CASSQVTSGGNNEQFF
TRBV5-1	TRBJ2-1	15	CASSLIAGSYNEQFF
TRBV19	TRBJ1-1	14	CATREQYTNTEAFF
TRBV27	TRBJ2-1	15	CASSLNRGKGNEQFF
TRBV6-1	TRBJ2-7	15	CASSDQMGSSYEQYF
TRBV5-6	TRBJ2-6	15	CASSLGDFRANVLTF
TRBV10-3	TRBJ2-7	13	CAISENPTGEQYF
TRBV27	TRBJ2-7	15	CASRVTSGGIYEQYF
TRBV7-2	TRBJ2-7	15	CASSFGGDVSYEQYF
TRBV6-6	TRBJ2-6	16	CASSYPRQGGSLLLTF
TRBV4-1	TRBJ1-5	13	CASSQELGRPQHF
TRBV4-1	TRBJ1-1	14	CASSQERLNTEAFF
TRBV28	TRBJ1-3	14	CASSLGTAGNTIYF
TRBV5-1	TRBJ1-1	16	CASGWRDSVMNTEAFF
TRBV7-9	TRBJ2-3	17	CASRAFWRDRAGDTQYF
TRBV28	TRBJ1-2	13	CASSFSGSHGYTF
TRBV28	TRBJ2-5	16	CASSSTGGSIQETQYF
TRBV7-9	TRBJ2-2	16	CASSSRLTGRTGELFF
TRBV5-1	TRBJ2-7	15	CASSQQGGSSYEQYF
TRBV7-6	TRBJ2-7	16	CASSLGAGEIGDKQYF
TRBV15	TRBJ2-3	19	CATSRDRGLAGQFTDTQYF
TRBV7-8	TRBJ2-7	15	CASSSTWDNPYEQYF
TRBV6-1	TRBJ1-6	15	CASSEADRWGSPLHF
TRBV7-2	TRBJ2-3	14	CASSAGGYTDTQYF
TRBV18	TRBJ2-1	14	CASSPSAGYNEQFF
TRBV9	TRBJ2-2	14	CASSVAVGAGELFF
TRBV9	TRBJ2-3	14	CASQLAGTTDTQYF
TRBV6-6	TRBJ2-7	15	CASSDAPGPRGEQYF
TRBV29-1	TRBJ1-1	12	CSPSRGVDEAFF
TRBV7-9	TRBJ2-1	13	CASSWGPGQGKFF
TRBV27	TRBJ1-1	14	CASSLSRASPGAFF
TRBV5-6	TRBJ1-1	13	CASSRTRNTEAFF
TRBV2	TRBJ1-1	11	CASRGQKEAFF
TRBV28	TRBJ2-4	15	CASSPPGQGVDIQYF
TRBV19	TRBJ1-4	14	CASSNTAFNEKLFF
TRBV11-3	TRBJ2-1	16	CASSLNRGVSYNEQFF
TRBV28	TRBJ2-5	13	CASSLTGIETQYF
TRBV27	TRBJ2-7	16	CASSLGAGLARSEQYF
TRBV28	TRBJ2-1	16	CASSLWTSATYNEQFF
TRBV21-1	TRBJ2-3	13	CASIYRAADTQYF
TRBV6-1	TRBJ2-3	15	CASSFTGLRTDTQYF
TRBV28	TRBJ1-2	13	CASSTPGRHGYTF
TRBV15	TRBJ2-1	17	CATSRDPTSGRAGEQFF
TRBV28	TRBJ2-7	15	CASSFWGLSSYEQYF
TRBV19	TRBJ2-3	14	CASSIRQGRDTQYF
TRBV5-1	TRBJ2-7	15	CASSLDATASYEQYF
TRBV5-1	TRBJ2-5	14	CASSFGQLQETQYF
TRBV19	TRBJ1-1	16	CASSSGTGGVNTEAFF
TRBV5-1	TRBJ2-7	14	CASSLQGAVYEQYF
TRBV28	TRBJ2-7	14	CASSPRTGKYEQYF
TRBV28	TRBJ1-5	15	CASSFNWGAGQPQHF
TRBV27	TRBJ2-7	15	CASSLTGQGAYEQYF
TRBV4-2	TRBJ2-7	15	CASSQARDSSYEQYF
TRBV2	TRBJ2-7	16	CASSEITATGRGEQYF
TRBV14	TRBJ2-5	19	CASSQDVQGALLKKETQYF
TRBV6-6	TRBJ2-2	15	CASSWGRTVGGELFF
TRBV10-3	TRBJ2-5	21	CAISESLKSRGVSAEQETQYF